One sample yielded the 12 T cell receptor beta chains listed below, sequenced in a study of T-cell reconstitution after alpha-beta-depleted transplantation in children. Researchers prepared the TCRbeta library using unique molecular identifiers, the study reports. TCRdb used MiXCR to reprocess the PCR reads, holding one entry per CDR3 protein. The sample carries over 200,000 distinct CDR3 sequences, approximately 10% recorded once. Sequenced here: PBMCs, sampled before TCRalphabeta/CD19-depleted stem cell transplant. Every receptor here comes from a child under three years old with acute myeloid leukemia, due to receive a stem cell transplant.

Ten or more counts support this clonotype. The chain couples TRBV18 to TRBJ2-5; TRBD2 aligns across 7 bases. Germline lookup yields CDR1 KGHSH and CDR2 LQKENI. With V trimmed by 0 bases and J by 5 bases, 3 bases remained unmatched. The CDR3 is made up of 14 amino acids. CDR3 sequence reads: CASSPPAAGETQYF. The DNA of the CDR3 is TGTGCCAGCTCACCACCTGCAGCGGGGGAGACCCAGTACTTC.

Many counts were recorded for this clonotype. The genes are TRBV20-1 and TRBJ1-2; D not resolved. This CDR3 region has 13 residues. V lost 6 bases to trimming and J lost 3 bases, with 14 bases between them. The germline V gene encodes CDR1 DFQATT and CDR2 SNEGSKA (reference sequence). The CDR3 region has the DNA TGCAGTGCCTACGACCATGCTCACTATGGCTACACCTTC. Protein product: CSAYDHAHYGYTF.

This clonotype came up a few times. V usage is TRBV1 and J usage is TRBJ1-6; the DNA was not compared with TRBD1, the D call given in the table. TRBV1 is marked as a pseudogene. This CDR3 is 16 amino acids long. For the CDR3, the DNA is TGCACCAGCAGCCAATTCCGGGGCGTCGGGCGTTCACCCCTCCACTTT. Its translation: CTSSQFRGVGRSPLHF.

This clonotype was seen many times. The V call is TRBV6-5, the J call TRBJ2-7; D is possibly TRBD1 (5 bases). V was clipped by 6 bases and J by 2 bases, with 11 bases between them. CDR3 length: 13 residues. Germline V gene data show CDR1 as MNHEY and CDR2 as SVGAGI. CDR3 nucleotides: TGTGCCAGCAGATCGACAGTTACCTACGAGCAGTACTTC. This translates into CASRSTVTYEQYF.

This clonotype was observed at least ten times. The rearrangement joins TRBV28 to TRBJ1-2; D is possibly TRBD1 (5 bases). V gave up 2 bases and J gave up 3 bases, with 13 bases separating them. Germline CDR1 and CDR2: MDHEN and SYDVKM. The CDR3 has 15 amino acids. The CDR3 here is CASSLSGREDYGYTF. As DNA, the CDR3 is TGTGCCAGCAGTTTAAGCGGCAGGGAGGACTATGGCTACACCTTC.

This clonotype occurred many times. The CDR3 loop reads CASSVDGANRGSTEAFF. CDR3 nucleotide sequence: TGTGCCAGCAGCGTAGACGGAGCTAACAGGGGGAGCACTGAAGCTTTCTTT. The chain uses TRBV9 and TRBJ1-1, with TRBD1 matching 8 bases. Looked up from germline, CDR1 is SGDLS and CDR2 is YYNGEE. With 0 bases clipped from V and 4 bases from J, the junction kept 11 bases outside the gene matches. The CDR3 loop spans 17 amino acids.

This clonotype was counted at least ten times. The rearrangement joins TRBV7-8 to TRBJ2-7; D call uncertain. The CDR3 is made up of 12 amino acids. The germline CDR1 and CDR2 sequences are SGHVS and FQNEAQ. Trimming left V 1 base short and J 5 bases short, with 6 bases between. The CDR3 reads CASSLVSDEQYF. The DNA for the CDR3 is TGTGCCAGCAGCTTAGTTTCGGACGAGCAGTACTTC.

There are a few counts of this clonotype. V gene TRBV21-1 combines with J gene TRBJ2-7; the tabulated D call, TRBD2, remains unverified against the DNA. TRBV21-1 is designated a pseudogene. The length of the CDR3 is 13 residues. The CDR3 nucleotides read TGTGCCAGCGGGGTCCCCAGCGGGTACGAGCAGTACTTC. Translating it yields CASGVPSGYEQYF.

This clonotype was detected only a few times. The rearrangement links TRBV4-3 to TRBJ2-7, with 12 bases matching TRBD2. This CDR3 has 19 amino acids. Germline CDR1 LGHNA, CDR2 YSLEER. V lost 1 base and J lost 4; bases outside the gene matches: 14. This CDR3 reads CASSQAYSSGRAGGYEQYF. The CDR3 DNA reads as TGCGCCAGCAGCCAAGCATATTCTAGCGGGAGGGCCGGGGGGTACGAGCAGTACTTC.

This clonotype has a handful of counts. This chain connects TRBV4-3 to TRBJ2-3; 13 bases fit TRBD2. Germline V lookup: CDR1 LGHNA, CDR2 YSLEER. The CDR3 has 17 residues. The V segment lost 2 bases and the J segment 4 bases; nucleotides outside the gene matches: 6. CDR3: CASSQFLLAGGPDTQYF. In DNA form, the CDR3 reads TGCGCCAGCAGCCAATTCTTACTAGCGGGAGGGCCAGATACGCAGTATTTT.

Many counts were recorded for this clonotype. The DNA of the CDR3 is TGTGCCAGCAGCTTAGAATCAAGCGGGTACGAGCAGTACTTC. Translating gives CASSLESSGYEQYF. The rearrangement links TRBV7-2 to TRBJ2-7; TRBD2 is a possible D gene (6 bases). V was trimmed by 1 base and J by 4 bases, leaving 11 bases between them. This CDR3 is built from 14 residues. Germline assignment: CDR1 SGHTA and CDR2 FQGNSA.

This clonotype was counted many times. The rearrangement joins TRBV6-2 or TRBV6-3 to TRBJ2-7; 9 bases match TRBD2. This CDR3 comprises 14 residues. Germline values: CDR1 MNHEY, CDR2 SVGEGT. The junction had 6 bases not matched to a gene; V was cut back by 6 bases and J by 3 bases. In DNA, the CDR3 is TGTGCCAGCAGCCAAGGACTAGCGATCTACGAGCAGTACTTC. It translates to CASSQGLAIYEQYF.